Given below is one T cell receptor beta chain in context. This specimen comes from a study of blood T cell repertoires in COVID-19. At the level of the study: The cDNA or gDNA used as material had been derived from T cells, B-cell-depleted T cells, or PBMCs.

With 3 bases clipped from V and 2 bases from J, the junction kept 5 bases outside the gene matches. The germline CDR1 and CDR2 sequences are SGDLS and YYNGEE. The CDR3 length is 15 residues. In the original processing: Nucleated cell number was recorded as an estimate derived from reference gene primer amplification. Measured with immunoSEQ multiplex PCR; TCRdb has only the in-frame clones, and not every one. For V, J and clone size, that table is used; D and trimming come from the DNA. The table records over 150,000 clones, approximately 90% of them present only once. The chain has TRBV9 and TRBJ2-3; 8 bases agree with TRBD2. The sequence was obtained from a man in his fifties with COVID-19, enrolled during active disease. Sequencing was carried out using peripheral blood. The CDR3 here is CASSEGTSYTDTQYF. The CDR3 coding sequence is TGTGCCAGCAGCGAGGGGACTAGTTACACAGATACGCAGTATTTT.